This T cell receptor beta chain was identified during a study of tumor-infiltrating lymphocytes in primary liver carcinoma (dated by TCRdb to the late 2010s). Notes on the research overall: Of the five patients, three men and two women aged 30 to 69 years, four had hepatocellular carcinoma and one had combined HCC and intrahepatic cholangiocarcinoma. Each sample produced about 3.5 to 7.13 million productive TCRbeta reads, and read depth showed no significant difference between tissue types. Agilent mRNA microarray profiling was performed on the 25 tumor region samples to relate TCRbeta repertoire diversity to the local molecular phenotype. The five patients had tumors staged T1-T3 N0M0, with maximum diameters ranging from about 4 to 11 cm. A total of 35 or so specimens from 5 patients went through TCRbeta repertoire sequencing, namely 25 tumor regions, 5 adjacent noncancerous liver tissues and 5 peripheral blood samples. The study combined TCRbeta repertoire sequencing, expression microarrays and whole-exome sequencing across five regions of each liver tumor, with adjacent normal tissue and blood. High reproducibility was observed for the technical replicate repertoires, with mean shared-clone rates approximately 0.92 and correlation coefficients above 0.95.

Points the paper makes about the study in general: Consistent with antigen-driven expansion, pairs of tumor regions showed higher repertoire overlap (mean about 36%) than either tumor-adjacent pairs (approximately 17%) or tumor-blood pairs (about 15%). The study included only four to six patients, and the authors note findings should be validated in a larger study. The top 250 clones made up a significantly larger repertoire fraction in tumors than in blood (p = 0.039). Just about 8-25% of top clones turned up in all five regions of a tumor, which suggests spatial heterogeneity among tumor-infiltrating T cells. Only the TCR beta chain was sequenced, which likely underestimates true repertoire diversity because unpaired alpha chains were not captured. Because the samples were bulk and unsorted, CD4+ and CD8+ T cell repertoires could not be compared.

Starting from 450 to 500 ng total RNA, TCRbeta-specific cDNA was produced by reverse transcription with a constant-region primer and ProtoScript II reverse transcriptase. Three nested multiplex PCR rounds, following a slightly modified ARM-PCR procedure, were used to build the TCRbeta libraries. The first two PCR rounds used multiplex TRBV1-TRBV30 forward primers with a Cbeta reverse primer, each for approximately 9 cycles. Sample barcodes and Illumina adapters were added in a final 25-cycle PCR using Deep VentR polymerase. Before sequencing, amplicons of 200-500 bp were purified from gel using a QIAquick gel extraction kit. TCRbeta amplicons were sequenced on an Illumina HiSeq 2500 with 250-bp paired-end reads. The published analysis was carried out like this. Quality trimming of reads was performed with Trimmomatic v0.33, and paired reads were merged with FLASH v1.2.11 so that full CDR3 sequences could be recovered. V, D and J germline segments were assigned to the rearranged TCRbeta sequences by MiGEC v1.2.1b. Clonotype statistics and Shannon-Wiener diversity indices were computed with VDJtools v1.0.0. To reduce sampling bias, subsequent analyses other than the diversity analysis used only the 250 most abundant clonotypes in each sample. TCRdb took the public reads, trimmed them with fastp at Q25, ran MiXCR for clone calling and kept in-frame beta chains. Each record represents a unique CDR3 protein, reported with the most common genes and DNA among its rows. TCRdb assigned the V and J calls; the authors' analysis was not used. The sample table lists 150,000 to 200,000 distinct CDR3 sequences, around four fifths of them with a count of one. Of the sample, roughly 20% falls within the top ten clones.

Without any cell sorting, total RNA and DNA were co-extracted from about 21-30 mg of bulk tissue using the AllPrep DNA/RNA mini kit. Surgical resection was performed in China between 2015 and 2016 on about 5 patients with histopathologically diagnosed primary liver carcinoma. Patients had chronic HBV infection and were treatment-naive at sampling. Five spatially separated regions were sampled per tumor: superior, inferior, left-lateral and right-lateral poles, plus the tumor centre. Histological examination found more than 75% viable tumor cells in every tumor sample. Fresh tumor and adjacent tissue pieces were bisected; one half was stored in RNAlater at -80°C, the other sent for histology. From its cysteine to its phenylalanine, the CDR3 spans 11 amino acids. Kept here is only the CDR3 DNA, which spans 33 bases and is read in frame from base 1. The germline V gene gives CDR1 as SGHDT and CDR2 as YYEEEE.

Concerning this clonotype: It has no known antigen specificity. An end of the junction does not agree with germline; a read error may underlie this.

The receptor comes from a middle-aged man with primary liver carcinoma and hepatitis B virus infection. The sample was tumor tissue from primary liver carcinoma. The sequence joins TRBV5-6 to TRBJ2-6, with no D gene named confidently. The nucleotides read TGTGCCAACAGCTCCGTGGGCCTCCTGACTTTC. It is translated as CANSSVGLLTF. The entire variable domain, with the stretches around the CDR3 drawn from the reference TRBV5-6 and TRBJ2-6 proteins, is DAGVTQSPTHLIKTRGQQVTLRCSPKSGHDTVSWYQQALGQGPQFIFQYYEEEERQRGNFPDRFSGHQFPNYSSELNVNALLLGDSALYLCANSSVGLLTFGAGSRLTVL.